The sequence of this T cell receptor beta chain was determined in a study of OX40 agonist ivuxolimab in advanced cancers. Regarding the study as a whole: Fewer expanded clones were found on average in CD4+ than in CD8+ T cells.

Repertoires were generated with immunoSEQ multiplex PCR, while TCRdb's copy carries only in-frame clones and drops some. The sample carries tens of thousands of clones, around nine tenths recorded once. This CDR3 spans 13 amino acids. Germline loops: CDR1 SNHLY, CDR2 FYNNEI. Trimming cost V 7 bases and J 2 bases, with 11 bases left between them. Of note for this clone: The antigen is undetermined.

The sequence derives from an adult with an advanced solid tumor such as melanoma, head and neck, liver or kidney cancer. Sequences were derived from CD4+ or CD8+ T cells sorted from blood, sampled in a trial of the OX40 agonist ivuxolimab. This chain links TRBV2 with TRBJ1-2; TRBD1 is a possible D gene (6 bases). In nucleotides, the CDR3 is TGTGCCAGCACCGAACAGGGAAACTATGGCTACACCTTC. Translated: CASTEQGNYGYTF.